These 30 T cell receptor beta chains originate from one sample sequenced in a study of cytomegalovirus exposure and HLA in healthy donors. The PCR made use of 60 Vbeta and 13 Jbeta primers. TCRdb's table, derived via immunoSEQ multiplex PCR, lists solely in-frame clones and lacks some. The table records about 200,000 clones, around 73% of them present only once. Material: PBMCs. These receptor sequences come from a woman aged 25 to 39 in good health and CMV-seronegative.

CDR3 residues: CASRRLRGDNQPQHF. CDR3 DNA: TGTGCCAGCAGGCGCCTCAGGGGGGACAATCAGCCCCAGCATTTT. V is TRBV6-6 and J is TRBJ1-5; 7 bases align to TRBD1. Germline V gene lookup returns CDR1 MNHNY and CDR2 SVGAGI (reference sequence). The CDR3 loop spans 15 amino acids. Trimming at V came to 6 bases and at J to 3 bases, leaving 8 bases not matched to a gene.

A single count supports this clone. V is TRBV2 and J is TRBJ1-6; TRBD1 matches at 7 bases. Trimming cost V 10 bases and J 8 bases; bases outside gene matches: 8. This CDR3 region has 13 residues. Germline lookup yields CDR1 SNHLY and CDR2 FYNNEI. The chain's CDR3 is CAIQGRDDSPLHF. DNA for the CDR3: TGTGCCATACAGGGGAGAGACGATTCACCCCTCCACTTT.

The V and J genes are TRBV5-1 and TRBJ2-7; TRBD2 agrees at 12 bases. The CDR3 contains 16 residues. Germline V CDR1 and CDR2: SGHRS, YFSETQ. Trimming removed 0 bases from V and 2 bases from J; junction bases left unmatched: 3. The CDR3 DNA follows: TGCGCCAGCAGCTTGGAGCTAGCGGGAGGGCCCTACGAGCAGTACTTC. It encodes CASSLELAGGPYEQYF.

Here the CDR3 reads CASSELDWAYEQYF. CDR3 coding DNA: TGTGCCAGCAGTGAATTGGACTGGGCCTACGAGCAGTACTTC. V usage is TRBV6-1 and J usage is TRBJ2-7; weak D call: TRBD2 (5 bases). Germline CDR1 MNHNS, CDR2 SASEGT. V was shortened by 2 bases and J by 2 bases, with 10 bases between the two germline ends. CDR3 size: 14 residues.

The chain recombines TRBV15 with TRBJ2-1; 9 nucleotides line up with TRBD1. The V segment lost 3 bases and the J segment 8 bases; nucleotides outside the gene matches: 5. Germline assignment: CDR1 LNHNV and CDR2 YYDKDF (reference sequence). CDR3 length: 14 residues. The CDR3 DNA reads as TGTGCCACCAGCAGGACAGGGGGGGTCTATGAGCAGTTCTTC. Translation gives CATSRTGGVYEQFF.

The chain carries TRBV5-1 and TRBJ2-5, with D possibly matching TRBD1 (5 bases). In germline, CDR1 is SGHRS, CDR2 YFSETQ. This CDR3 comprises 13 residues. Trimming stripped 1 base from V and 5 bases from J, with 9 bases between. The CDR3 is CASSLWGRETQYF. CDR3 DNA: TGCGCCAGCAGCTTGTGGGGCCGGGAGACCCAGTACTTC.

The chain links TRBV10-3 to TRBJ2-3, with 12 bases lining up with TRBD2. The V gene end was trimmed by 3 bases and the J gene end by 4 bases; junction bases not matched to a gene: 8. CDR1 is ENHRY, CDR2 SYGVKD, per germline. This CDR3 has 17 amino acids. CDR3 DNA: TGTGCCATCAGTGAAAAAAGACTAGCGGGGGCGGCAGATACGCAGTATTTT. The encoded protein is CAISEKRLAGAADTQYF.

The chain has TRBV19 and TRBJ1-1; D call uncertain. The germline gives CDR1 LNHDA, CDR2 SQIVND (reference sequence). The CDR3 is made up of 13 amino acids. V was trimmed by 3 bases and J by 8 bases, leaving 13 bases between them. CDR3 loop: CASSIYGYREAFF. CDR3 DNA sequence: TGTGCCAGTAGTATCTACGGGTATAGGGAAGCTTTCTTT.

This sequence joins TRBV9 and TRBJ1-1; maybe TRBD1 (5 bases). The germline V and J ends were trimmed by 4 bases and 7 bases, with 14 bases remaining between them. Germline CDR1 SGDLS, CDR2 YYNGEE. The CDR3 contains 13 residues. Written as DNA, the CDR3 is TGTGCCAGCAGCTCAGGGACTGACCTTGAAGCTTTCTTT. Translating gives CASSSGTDLEAFF. The variable domain in full, with the rest retrieved from reference TRBV9 and TRBJ1-1, is DSGVTQTPKHLITATGQRVTLRCSPRSGDLSVYWYQQSLDQGLQFLIQYYNGEERAKGNILERFSAQQFPDLHSELNLSSLELGDSALYFCASSSGTDLEAFFGQGTRLTVV.

The table lists this clone with a few counts. This chain uses TRBV2 with TRBJ2-5; D remains ambiguous. The DNA matches TRBJ2-7 better at its end, which makes the J call doubtful. Germline CDR1 and CDR2: SNHLY and FYNNEI. The CDR3 runs to 11 residues. In DNA, the CDR3 is TGTGCCAGCAGTGACCCGTACGAGCAGTACTTC. This encodes CASSDPYEQYF.

This chain uses TRBV9 with TRBJ2-3; 15 bases line up with TRBD2. The germline gives CDR1 SGDLS, CDR2 YYNGEE. The CDR3 has 21 residues. Losses at the gene ends were 0 bases for V and 7 bases for J; bases not matched to a gene: 18. The chain's CDR3 is CASSVEAEGLAGGVQRNTQYF. The DNA of the CDR3 is TGTGCCAGCAGCGTAGAGGCAGAGGGACTAGCGGGAGGCGTCCAAAGAAATACGCAGTATTTT. Variable domain in full (rest from reference TRBV9 and TRBJ2-3): DSGVTQTPKHLITATGQRVTLRCSPRSGDLSVYWYQQSLDQGLQFLIQYYNGEERAKGNILERFSAQQFPDLHSELNLSSLELGDSALYFCASSVEAEGLAGGVQRNTQYFGPGTRLTVL.

V and J are TRBV5-1 and TRBJ1-3; D is perhaps TRBD1 (6 bases). In germline, CDR1 is SGHRS, CDR2 YFSETQ. The CDR3 runs 14 residues. V was cut by 4 bases and J by 2 bases, with 10 bases left in between. CDR3 nucleotide sequence: TGCGCCAGCAGCCCCGGGACACCTGGAAACACCATATATTTT. Amino acid sequence: CASSPGTPGNTIYF. Full variable domain (rest looked up from reference TRBV5-1 and TRBJ1-3): KAGVTQTPRYLIKTRGQQVTLSCSPISGHRSVSWYQQTPGQGLQFLFEYFSETQRNKGNFPGRFSGRQFSNSRSEMNVSTLELGDSALYLCASSPGTPGNTIYFGEGSWLTVV.

The chain joins TRBV28 to TRBJ1-5, with D hard to call. The CDR3 consists of 18 residues. The germline V gene encodes CDR1 MDHEN and CDR2 SYDVKM. V shed 5 bases and J shed 0 bases, with 20 bases lying between them. The DNA for the CDR3 is TGTGCCAGCAGTGACGGTGCCCGGAGTGCCTATAGCAATCAGCCCCAGCATTTT. This encodes CASSDGARSAYSNQPQHF.

V gene TRBV30 combines with J gene TRBJ2-2; D possibly corresponds to TRBD1 (5 bases). In germline, CDR1 is GTSNPN, CDR2 SVGIG (reference sequence). V was cut by 3 bases and J by 1 base, with 6 bases left in between. CDR3 length: 13 amino acids. In DNA form, the CDR3 reads TGTGCCTGGAGCGGACAGAACACCGGGGAGCTGTTTTTT. Translating gives CAWSGQNTGELFF.

The gene calls are TRBV9 and TRBJ1-1, with 9 bases identical to TRBD1. The CDR3 loop spans 14 amino acids. Germline V gene data show CDR1 as SGDLS and CDR2 as YYNGEE. Trimming removed 3 bases from V and 6 bases from J; junction bases left unmatched: 6. The CDR3 coding sequence is TGTGCCAGCAGCGAGGACAGGGGACTATCTGAAGCTTTCTTT. Protein: CASSEDRGLSEAFF.

This clone was recorded only once. The J gene is TRBJ2-1, the V gene TRBV5-1; the match to TRBD1 covers 7 bases. The CDR3 sequence is 12 residues long. The junction had 9 bases not matched to a gene; V was cut back by 7 bases and J by 11 bases. CDR1 is SGHRS, CDR2 YFSETQ, per germline. Here the CDR3 DNA reads TGCGCCAGCGGACAAACAGGGGAACAGCAGTTCTTC. It specifies CASGQTGEQQFF.

The gene calls are TRBV7-2 and TRBJ1-2, with 7 bases identical to TRBD1. Germline V gives CDR1 SGHTA, CDR2 FQGNSA. V gave up 1 base and J gave up 6 bases; unmatched junction bases: 11. CDR3 length equals 16 residues. CDR3 DNA sequence: TGTGCCAGCAGCTTAGATATGGCGGGGACAGTTAATGGCTACACCTTC. Encoded protein: CASSLDMAGTVNGYTF.

CDR3 nucleotide sequence: TGTGCCACCAGCAGAGCGTCTAGCGGGAGGGTGGAGGGGGAGACCCAGTACTTC. Translating gives CATSRASSGRVEGETQYF. The V call is TRBV15, the J call TRBJ2-5; 12 bases are a match to TRBD2. The CDR3 spans 18 residues. V was clipped by 1 base and J by 5 bases; unmatched bases: 11. The germline gives CDR1 LNHNV, CDR2 YYDKDF (reference sequence).

V and J are TRBV27 and TRBJ2-3, with D possibly TRBD2 on 6 matching bases. The ends were cut back, 6 bases at V and 6 bases at J, with 16 bases in the middle. Germline V CDR1 and CDR2: MNHEY, SMNVEV (reference sequence). This CDR3 region has 14 residues. The CDR3 spells CASSPGTVGDTQYF. CDR3 nucleotides: TGTGCCAGCAGCCCTGGGACTGTGGGGGATACGCAGTATTTT.

This CDR3 is CAAGELDSPLHF. The CDR3 nucleotides read TGCGCGGCAGGGGAGTTGGATTCACCCCTCCACTTT. This rearrangement joins TRBV29-1 to TRBJ1-6; tentatively, D is TRBD1 (6 bases). The CDR3 runs 12 residues. Germline V gene sequence: CDR1 SQVTM, CDR2 ANQGSEA.

The chain combines TRBV9 with TRBJ1-1; unclear D gene. This CDR3 is built from 15 residues. Deletions cut 3 bases from V and 3 bases from J, with 15 bases between. CDR1 and CDR2 (germline): SGDLS, YYNGEE. The CDR3 region is CASSGAEGKDTEAFF. The CDR3 DNA follows: TGTGCCAGCAGCGGGGCGGAGGGCAAGGACACTGAAGCTTTCTTT.

The V and J genes are TRBV4-1 and TRBJ2-7; TRBD1 is a possible D gene (6 bases). The CDR3 is 14 residues long. Germline V gives CDR1 MGHRA, CDR2 YSYEKL. Trimming removed 4 bases from V and 6 bases from J, with 16 bases in between. The CDR3 DNA follows: TGCGCCAGCAGCCCCCGGGACAAGGGCGCCGAGCAGTACTTC. It specifies CASSPRDKGAEQYF.

The V call is TRBV2, the J call TRBJ2-7; the D is unclear. The length of the CDR3 is 15 residues. Trimming stripped 8 bases from V and 4 bases from J, with 21 bases between. CDR1 is SNHLY and CDR2 is FYNNEI in the germline V gene. The CDR3 loop reads CASFLRDNLPYEQYF. The CDR3 DNA reads as TGTGCCAGCTTCCTCCGAGACAACCTCCCTTACGAGCAGTACTTC.

The J gene is TRBJ1-2, the V gene TRBV6-4, with TRBD1 matching over 8 bases. This CDR3 is built from 14 residues. Looked up from germline, CDR1 is MRHNA and CDR2 is SNTAGT. The V segment lost 2 bases and the J segment 10 bases; nucleotides outside the gene matches: 9. The DNA of the CDR3 is TGTGCCAGCAGTGACGGCATTCCGGGACAGGTCTACACCTTC. Translating it yields CASSDGIPGQVYTF.

The gene calls are TRBV7-9 and TRBJ2-7; maybe TRBD2 (5 bases). Trimming left V 7 bases short and J 0 bases short, with 13 bases between. CDR1 SEHNR and CDR2 FQNEAQ come from the germline V gene (reference sequence). There are 14 residues in the CDR3. The CDR3 loop reads CASILSGSSYEQYF. CDR3 DNA sequence: TGTGCCAGCATTTTGAGTGGGAGCTCCTACGAGCAGTACTTC.

The chain combines TRBV23-1 with TRBJ2-5; 10 nucleotides line up with TRBD1. TRBV23-1 is an ORF, and what it does is uncertain. J lost 5 bases, V lost 3 bases, and 12 bases had no gene match. There are 17 residues in the CDR3. CDR3 sequence reads: CASSQPGGDRGWETQYF. In nucleotides, the CDR3 is TGCGCCAGCAGTCAGCCGGGGGGGGACAGGGGTTGGGAGACCCAGTACTTC.

Written as DNA, the CDR3 is TGCAGCGTTTTGACAGTGACCTCTGGGGCCAACGTCCTGACTTTC. Protein: CSVLTVTSGANVLTF. The gene calls are TRBV29-1 and TRBJ2-6, with a weak D call TRBD1 (5 bases). Germline CDR1 is SQVTM and CDR2 is ANQGSEA. V lost 5 bases and J 0 bases, leaving 11 bases between the germline ends. The CDR3 runs 15 residues.

This sequence joins TRBV5-6 and TRBJ2-2; the D gene is possibly TRBD2 (7 bases). The length of the CDR3 is 14 residues. Trimming removed 4 bases at V and 6 bases at J, with 13 bases between. Germline V gives CDR1 SGHDT, CDR2 YYEEEE. This CDR3 reads CASSPGGGAGELFF. The CDR3 coding sequence is TGTGCCAGCAGCCCTGGGGGGGGCGCCGGGGAGCTGTTTTTT.

The chain is built from TRBV29-1 and TRBJ2-7; 11 bases match TRBD1. Germline lookup yields CDR1 SQVTM and CDR2 ANQGSEA. CDR3 length equals 14 residues. The ends lost 4 bases at V and 2 bases at J; junction bases unmatched: 4. The DNA of the CDR3 is TGCAGCGTTGGGGAGGGACAGGGGGCCTACGAGCAGTACTTC. Protein sequence: CSVGEGQGAYEQYF.

The chain uses TRBV5-6 and TRBJ2-3; maybe TRBD1 (6 bases). Germline V gene lookup returns CDR1 SGHDT and CDR2 YYEEEE. V gave up 4 bases and J gave up 0 bases, with 18 bases separating them. The CDR3 length is 17 residues. CDR3 in DNA: TGTGCCAGCAGCCAGGAGTGGGACACTTTTAGCACAGATACGCAGTATTTT. The encoded protein is CASSQEWDTFSTDTQYF.